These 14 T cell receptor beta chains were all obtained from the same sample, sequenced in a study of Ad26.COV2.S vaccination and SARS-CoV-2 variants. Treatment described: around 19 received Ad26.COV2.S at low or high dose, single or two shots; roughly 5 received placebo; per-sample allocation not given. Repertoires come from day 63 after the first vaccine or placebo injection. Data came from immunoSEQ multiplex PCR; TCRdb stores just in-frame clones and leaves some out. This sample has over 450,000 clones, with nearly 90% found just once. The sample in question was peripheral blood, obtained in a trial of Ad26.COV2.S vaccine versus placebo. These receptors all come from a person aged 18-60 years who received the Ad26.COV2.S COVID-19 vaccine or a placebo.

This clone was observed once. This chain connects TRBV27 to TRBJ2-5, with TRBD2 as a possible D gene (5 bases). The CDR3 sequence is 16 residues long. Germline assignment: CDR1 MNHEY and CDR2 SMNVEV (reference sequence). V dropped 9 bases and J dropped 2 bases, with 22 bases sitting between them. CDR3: CASGRGSLPTQETQYF. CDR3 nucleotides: TGTGCCAGTGGACGAGGGTCCCTACCTACTCAAGAGACCCAGTACTTC.

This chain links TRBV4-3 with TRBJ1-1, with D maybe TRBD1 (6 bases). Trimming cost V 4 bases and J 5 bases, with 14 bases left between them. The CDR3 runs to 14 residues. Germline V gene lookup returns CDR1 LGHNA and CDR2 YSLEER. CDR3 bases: TGCGCCAGCAGCCCCAGACAGGATTTTACTGAAGCTTTCTTT. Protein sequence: CASSPRQDFTEAFF.

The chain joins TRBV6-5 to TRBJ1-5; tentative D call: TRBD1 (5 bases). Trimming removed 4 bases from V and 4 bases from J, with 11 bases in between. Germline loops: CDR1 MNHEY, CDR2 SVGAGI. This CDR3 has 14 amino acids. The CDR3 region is CASSLGPGNQPQHF. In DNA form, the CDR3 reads TGTGCCAGCAGTTTGGGACCGGGAAATCAGCCCCAGCATTTT.

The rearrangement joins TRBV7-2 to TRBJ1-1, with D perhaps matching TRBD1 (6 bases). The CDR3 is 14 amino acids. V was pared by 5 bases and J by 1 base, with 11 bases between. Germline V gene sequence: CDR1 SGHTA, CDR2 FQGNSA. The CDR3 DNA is TGTGCCAGCAGCCCGAGGACAGAGAACACTGAAGCTTTCTTT. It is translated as CASSPRTENTEAFF.

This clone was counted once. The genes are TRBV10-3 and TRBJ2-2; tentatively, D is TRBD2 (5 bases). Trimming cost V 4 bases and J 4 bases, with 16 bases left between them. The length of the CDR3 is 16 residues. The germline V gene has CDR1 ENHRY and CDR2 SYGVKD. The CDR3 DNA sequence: TGTGCCATCAGTGGCACTTCTGCGGGCGGCACCGGGGAGCTGTTTTTT. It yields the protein CAISGTSAGGTGELFF.

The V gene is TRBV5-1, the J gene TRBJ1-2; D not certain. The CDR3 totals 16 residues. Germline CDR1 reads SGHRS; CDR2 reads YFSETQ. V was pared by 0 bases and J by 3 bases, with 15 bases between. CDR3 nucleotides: TGCGCCAGCAGCTTGGGACTTCTACCCCGGGACTATGGCTACACCTTC. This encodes CASSLGLLPRDYGYTF.

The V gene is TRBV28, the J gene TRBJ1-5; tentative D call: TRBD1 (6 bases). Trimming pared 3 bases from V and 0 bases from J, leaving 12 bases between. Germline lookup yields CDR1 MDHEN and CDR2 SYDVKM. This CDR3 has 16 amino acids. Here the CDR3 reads CASSFRQGSSNQPQHF. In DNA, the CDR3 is TGTGCCAGCAGTTTCCGGCAGGGGTCTAGCAATCAGCCCCAGCATTTT.

The CDR3 protein is CASRGAGYSYNEQFF. In DNA, the CDR3 is TGTGCCAGCAGAGGGGCAGGGTACTCCTACAATGAGCAGTTCTTC. V gene TRBV2 combines with J gene TRBJ2-1, with D tentatively TRBD1 (5 bases). The CDR3 is 15 amino acids. Germline CDR1 reads SNHLY; CDR2 reads FYNNEI. Trimming shortened V by 6 bases and J by 0 bases, and 12 bases separated the two germline ends.

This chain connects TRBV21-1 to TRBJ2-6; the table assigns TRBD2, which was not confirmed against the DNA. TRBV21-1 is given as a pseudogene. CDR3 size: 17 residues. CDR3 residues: CASSKVAVSSGANVLTF. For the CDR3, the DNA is TGTGCCAGCAGCAAAGTCGCGGTCAGCTCTGGGGCCAACGTCCTGACTTTC.

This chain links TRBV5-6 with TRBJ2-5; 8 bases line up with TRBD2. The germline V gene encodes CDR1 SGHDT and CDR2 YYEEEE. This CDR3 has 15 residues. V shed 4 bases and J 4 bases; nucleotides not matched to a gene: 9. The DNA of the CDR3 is TGTGCCAGCAGCACGGTCTCAAGCGGGGGAGAGACCCAGTACTTC. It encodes CASSTVSSGGETQYF.

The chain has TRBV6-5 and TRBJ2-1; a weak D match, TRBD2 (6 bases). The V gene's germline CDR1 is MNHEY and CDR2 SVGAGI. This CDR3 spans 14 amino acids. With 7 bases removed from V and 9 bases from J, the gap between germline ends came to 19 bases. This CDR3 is CASKTNQRRGEQFF. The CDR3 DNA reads TGTGCCAGCAAAACTAACCAGCGGCGGGGTGAGCAGTTCTTC.

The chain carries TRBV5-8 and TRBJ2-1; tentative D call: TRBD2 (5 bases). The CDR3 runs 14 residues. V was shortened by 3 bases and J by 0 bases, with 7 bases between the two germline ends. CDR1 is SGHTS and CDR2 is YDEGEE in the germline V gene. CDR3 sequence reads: CASSSRDSYNEQFF. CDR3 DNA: TGTGCCAGCAGCTCCCGGGACTCCTACAATGAGCAGTTCTTC.

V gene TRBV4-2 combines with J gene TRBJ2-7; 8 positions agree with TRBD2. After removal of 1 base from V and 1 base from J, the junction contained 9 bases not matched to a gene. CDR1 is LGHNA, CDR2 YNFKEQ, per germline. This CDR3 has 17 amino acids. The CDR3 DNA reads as TGTGCCAGCAGCCAAGTTCCCTCCAGCGGGAGTTCCTACGAGCAGTACTTC. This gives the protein CASSQVPSSGSSYEQYF.

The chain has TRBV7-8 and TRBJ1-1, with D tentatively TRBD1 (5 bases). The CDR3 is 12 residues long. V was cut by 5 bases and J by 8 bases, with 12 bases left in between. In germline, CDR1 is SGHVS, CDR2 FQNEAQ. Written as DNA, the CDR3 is TGTGCCAGCAGCCCCGGGACGGACGAAGCTTTCTTT. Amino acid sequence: CASSPGTDEAFF.